Described below is a single T cell receptor (beta chain) sequence and its context. This sample stems from a study of blood T cell repertoires in COVID-19. Germline V gives CDR1 MGHRA, CDR2 YSYEKL. The CDR3 runs 16 residues. Trimming took 3 bases from V and 8 from J, leaving 19 bases between them. TCRdb's copy holds only in-frame clones and misses some; the assay was immunoSEQ multiplex PCR. The repertoire consists of roughly 320,000 clones, with around nine tenths occurring once and the leading ten covering approximately 1.8%. This TCR was recovered from a woman between 25 and 40 years old with COVID-19, enrolled during active disease. This sequence joins TRBV4-1 and TRBJ1-4; D ambiguous. The sequenced sample was peripheral blood. The CDR3 reads CASSHESPQWHEKLFF. The CDR3 DNA reads as TGCGCCAGCAGCCACGAATCCCCCCAATGGCACGAAAAACTGTTTTTT.